This TCR beta chain appears in the sequencing data of a study of metastatic and nonmetastatic thyroid tumors. Every patient was untreated before thyroid surgery. Sample share makes this clone medium-sized. Original handling: Built for papillary thyroid cancer, a distant-metastasis classifier drew on CDR3 differences across clinicopathological groups. With MiXCR, TCRdb called clones anew from the PCR reads. The V and J calls follow TCRdb's processing rather than the paper's. The data show about 21,000 clones, approximately 30% seen once. Sequencing was done on a sample of tumor tissue. The receptor was isolated from a male donor with papillary thyroid cancer or a benign thyroid nodule (not recorded which). Some clones in this sample may be carry-over from other donors' samples.

CDR3 loop: CAWKVGPDTEAFF. The CDR3 nucleotides read TGTGCCTGGAAGGTTGGACCGGACACTGAAGCTTTCTTT. The chain links TRBV30 to TRBJ1-1; D not resolved. The germline gives CDR1 GTSNPN, CDR2 SVGIG (reference sequence). With 4 bases removed from V and 3 bases from J, the gap between germline ends came to 12 bases. This CDR3 is built from 13 residues. The full variable domain, its missing parts supplied by reference TRBV30 and TRBJ1-1, is SQTIHQWPATLVQPVGSPLSLECTVEGTSNPNLYWYRQAAGRGLQLLFYSVGIGQISSEVPQNLSASRPQDRQFILSSKKLLLSDSGFYLCAWKVGPDTEAFFGQGTRLTVV.